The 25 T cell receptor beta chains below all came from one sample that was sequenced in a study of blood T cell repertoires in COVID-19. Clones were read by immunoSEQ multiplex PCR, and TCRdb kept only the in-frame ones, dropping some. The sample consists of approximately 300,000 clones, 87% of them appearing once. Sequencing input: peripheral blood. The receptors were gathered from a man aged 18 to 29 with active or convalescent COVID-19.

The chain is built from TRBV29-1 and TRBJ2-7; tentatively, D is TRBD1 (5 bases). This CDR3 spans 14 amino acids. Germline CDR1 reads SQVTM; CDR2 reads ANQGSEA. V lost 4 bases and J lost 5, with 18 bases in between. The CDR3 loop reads CSVVGHLGTDEQYF. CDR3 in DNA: TGCAGCGTTGTCGGACACCTAGGTACCGACGAGCAGTACTTC.

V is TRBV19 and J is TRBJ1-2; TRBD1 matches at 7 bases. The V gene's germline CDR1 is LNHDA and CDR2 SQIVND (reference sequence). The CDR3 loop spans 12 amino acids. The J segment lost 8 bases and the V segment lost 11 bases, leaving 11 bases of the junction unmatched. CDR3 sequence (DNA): TGTGCCGCAAAACAGGGGAATCAAGGCTACACCTTC. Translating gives CAAKQGNQGYTF. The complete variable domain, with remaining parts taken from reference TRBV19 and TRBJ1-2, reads DGGITQSPKYLFRKEGQNVTLSCEQNLNHDAMYWYRQDPGQGLRLIYYSQIVNDFQKGDIAEGYSVSREKKESFPLTVTSAQKNPTAFYLCAAKQGNQGYTFGSGTRLTVV.

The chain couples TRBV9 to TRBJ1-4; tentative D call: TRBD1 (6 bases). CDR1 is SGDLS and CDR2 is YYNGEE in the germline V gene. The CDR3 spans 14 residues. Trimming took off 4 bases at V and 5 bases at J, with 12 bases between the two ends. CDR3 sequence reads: CASSPGTRNEKLFF. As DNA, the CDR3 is TGTGCCAGCAGCCCAGGGACACGGAATGAAAAACTGTTTTTT.

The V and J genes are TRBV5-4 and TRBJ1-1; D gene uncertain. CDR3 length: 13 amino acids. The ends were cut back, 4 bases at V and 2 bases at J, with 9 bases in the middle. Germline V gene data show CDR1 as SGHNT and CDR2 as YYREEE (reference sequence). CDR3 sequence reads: CASSLTSNTEAFF. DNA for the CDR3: TGTGCCAGCAGCCTAACTAGTAACACTGAAGCTTTCTTT.

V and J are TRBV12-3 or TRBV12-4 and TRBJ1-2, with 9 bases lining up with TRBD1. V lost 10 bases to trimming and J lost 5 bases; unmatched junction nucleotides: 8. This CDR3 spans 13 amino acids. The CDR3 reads CAIAGQGGYGYTF. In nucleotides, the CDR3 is TGTGCCATCGCGGGACAGGGCGGATATGGCTACACCTTC.

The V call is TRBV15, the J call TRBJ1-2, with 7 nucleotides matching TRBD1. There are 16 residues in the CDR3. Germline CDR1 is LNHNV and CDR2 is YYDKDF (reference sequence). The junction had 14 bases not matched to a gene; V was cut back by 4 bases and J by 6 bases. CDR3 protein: CATSKTYQQGRDGYTF. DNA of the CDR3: TGTGCCACCAGCAAGACTTACCAACAGGGGCGGGATGGCTACACCTTC.

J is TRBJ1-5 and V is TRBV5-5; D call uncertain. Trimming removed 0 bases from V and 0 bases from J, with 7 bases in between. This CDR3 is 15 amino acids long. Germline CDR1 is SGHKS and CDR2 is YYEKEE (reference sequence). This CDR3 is CASSLAQISNQPQHF. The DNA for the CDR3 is TGTGCCAGCAGCTTGGCACAGATTAGCAATCAGCCCCAGCATTTT.

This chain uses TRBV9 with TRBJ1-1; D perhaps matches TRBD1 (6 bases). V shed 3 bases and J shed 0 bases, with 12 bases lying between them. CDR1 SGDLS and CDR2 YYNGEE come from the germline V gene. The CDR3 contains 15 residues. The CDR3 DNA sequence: TGTGCCAGCAGCGGCAGGGGCCTCATGAACACTGAAGCTTTCTTT. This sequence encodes CASSGRGLMNTEAFF. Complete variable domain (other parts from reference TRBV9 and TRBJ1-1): DSGVTQTPKHLITATGQRVTLRCSPRSGDLSVYWYQQSLDQGLQFLIQYYNGEERAKGNILERFSAQQFPDLHSELNLSSLELGDSALYFCASSGRGLMNTEAFFGQGTRLTVV.

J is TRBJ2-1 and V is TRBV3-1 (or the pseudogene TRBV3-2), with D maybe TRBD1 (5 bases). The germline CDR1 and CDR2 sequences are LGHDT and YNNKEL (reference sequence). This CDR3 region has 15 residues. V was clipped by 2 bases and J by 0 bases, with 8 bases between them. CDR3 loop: CASSQRQNSYNEQFF. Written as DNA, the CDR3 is TGTGCCAGCAGCCAAAGACAGAACTCCTACAATGAGCAGTTCTTC.

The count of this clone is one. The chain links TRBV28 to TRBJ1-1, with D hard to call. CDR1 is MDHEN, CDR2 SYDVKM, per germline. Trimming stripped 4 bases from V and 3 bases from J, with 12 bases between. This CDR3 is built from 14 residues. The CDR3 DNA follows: TGTGCCAGCAGTTCCCCCAGGTCGTACACTGAAGCTTTCTTT. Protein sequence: CASSSPRSYTEAFF.

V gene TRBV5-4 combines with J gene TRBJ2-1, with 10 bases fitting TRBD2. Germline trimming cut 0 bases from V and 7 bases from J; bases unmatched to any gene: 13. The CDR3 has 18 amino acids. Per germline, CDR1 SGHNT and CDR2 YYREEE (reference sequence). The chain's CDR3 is CASSLGLGLAGDDNEQFF. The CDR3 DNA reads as TGTGCCAGCAGCTTGGGTTTAGGGCTAGCGGGAGACGATAATGAGCAGTTCTTC.

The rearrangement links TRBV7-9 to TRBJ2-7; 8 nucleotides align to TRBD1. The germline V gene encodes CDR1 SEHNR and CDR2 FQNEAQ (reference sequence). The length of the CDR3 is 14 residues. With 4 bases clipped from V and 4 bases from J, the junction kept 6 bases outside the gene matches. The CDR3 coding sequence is TGTGCCAGCAGCTCGAAGGACAGGGATTACGAGCAGTACTTC. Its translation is CASSSKDRDYEQYF.

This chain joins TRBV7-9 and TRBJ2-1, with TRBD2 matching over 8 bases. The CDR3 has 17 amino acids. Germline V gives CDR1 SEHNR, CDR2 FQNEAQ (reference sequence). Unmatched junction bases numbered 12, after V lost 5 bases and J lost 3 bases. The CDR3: CASSPKQSSGIYNEQFF. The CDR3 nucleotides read TGTGCCAGCAGCCCTAAGCAGAGTAGCGGGATCTACAATGAGCAGTTCTTC. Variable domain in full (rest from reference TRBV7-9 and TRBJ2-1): DTGVSQNPRHKITKRGQNVTFRCDPISEHNRLYWYRQTLGQGPEFLTYFQNEAQLEKSRLLSDRFSAERPKGSFSTLEIQRTEQGDSAMYLCASSPKQSSGIYNEQFFGPGTRLTVL.

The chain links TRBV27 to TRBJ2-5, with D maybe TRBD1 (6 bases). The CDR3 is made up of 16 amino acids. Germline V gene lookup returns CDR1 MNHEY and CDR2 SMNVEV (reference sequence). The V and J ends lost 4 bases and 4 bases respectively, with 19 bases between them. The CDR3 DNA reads TGTGCCAGCAGTTCCCGCCGTCAGGGGCTGGGAGAGACCCAGTACTTC. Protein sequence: CASSSRRQGLGETQYF.

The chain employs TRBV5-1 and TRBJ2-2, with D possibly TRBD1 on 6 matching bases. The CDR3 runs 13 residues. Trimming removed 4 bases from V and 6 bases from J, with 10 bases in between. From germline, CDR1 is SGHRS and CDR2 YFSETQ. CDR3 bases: TGCGCCAGCAGCCAGGGGTGGGCCGGGGAGCTGTTTTTT. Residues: CASSQGWAGELFF.

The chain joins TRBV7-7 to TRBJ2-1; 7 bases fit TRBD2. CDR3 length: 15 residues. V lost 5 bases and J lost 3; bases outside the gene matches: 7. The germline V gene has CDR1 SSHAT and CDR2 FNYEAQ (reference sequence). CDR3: CASSRGRANYNEQFF. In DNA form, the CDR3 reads TGTGCCAGCAGCCGGGGGAGGGCCAACTACAATGAGCAGTTCTTC.

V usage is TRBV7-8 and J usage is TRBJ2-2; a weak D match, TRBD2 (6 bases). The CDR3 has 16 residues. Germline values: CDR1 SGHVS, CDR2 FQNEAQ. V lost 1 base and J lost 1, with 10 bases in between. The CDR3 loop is CASSLGPGVNTGELFF. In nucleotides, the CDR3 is TGTGCCAGCAGCTTAGGACCGGGAGTGAACACCGGGGAGCTGTTTTTT.

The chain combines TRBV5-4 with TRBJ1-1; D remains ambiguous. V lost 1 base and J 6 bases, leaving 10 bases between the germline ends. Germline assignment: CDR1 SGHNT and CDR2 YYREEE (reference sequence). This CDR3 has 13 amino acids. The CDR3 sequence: CASSLNSGPEAFF. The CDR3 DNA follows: TGTGCCAGCAGCTTGAATTCAGGTCCTGAAGCTTTCTTT.

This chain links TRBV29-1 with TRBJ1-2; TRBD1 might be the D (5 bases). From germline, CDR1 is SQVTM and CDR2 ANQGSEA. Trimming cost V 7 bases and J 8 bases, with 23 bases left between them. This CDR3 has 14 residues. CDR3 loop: CSALGPGGFGGYTF. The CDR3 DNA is TGCAGCGCCCTGGGTCCGGGGGGATTTGGGGGCTACACCTTC.

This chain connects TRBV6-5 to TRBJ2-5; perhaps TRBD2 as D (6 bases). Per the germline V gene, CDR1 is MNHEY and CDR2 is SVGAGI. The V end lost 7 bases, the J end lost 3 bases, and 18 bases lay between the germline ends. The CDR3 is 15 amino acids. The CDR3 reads CASNWAGRREETQYF. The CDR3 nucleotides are TGTGCCAGCAACTGGGCGGGGCGTAGAGAAGAGACCCAGTACTTC.

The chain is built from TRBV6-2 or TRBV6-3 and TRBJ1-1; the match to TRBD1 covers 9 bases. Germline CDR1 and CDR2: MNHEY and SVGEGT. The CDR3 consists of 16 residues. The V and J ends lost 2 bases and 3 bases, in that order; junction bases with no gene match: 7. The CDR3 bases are TGTGCCAGCAGTTACAGTCGGGACAGGGTGGACACTGAAGCTTTCTTT. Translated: CASSYSRDRVDTEAFF.

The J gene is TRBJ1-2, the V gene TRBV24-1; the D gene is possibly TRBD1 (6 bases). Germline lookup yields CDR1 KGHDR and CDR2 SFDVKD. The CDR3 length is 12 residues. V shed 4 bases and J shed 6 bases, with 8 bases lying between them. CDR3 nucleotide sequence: TGTGCCACCAGTGAATGGGGGCATGGCTACACCTTC. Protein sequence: CATSEWGHGYTF.

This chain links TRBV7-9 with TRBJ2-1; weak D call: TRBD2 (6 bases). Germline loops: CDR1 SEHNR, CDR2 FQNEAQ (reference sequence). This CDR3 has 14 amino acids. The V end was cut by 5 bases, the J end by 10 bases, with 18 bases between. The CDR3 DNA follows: TGTGCCAGCAGCGTATCCGGCGGGACTCGAGAGCAGTTCTTC. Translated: CASSVSGGTREQFF.

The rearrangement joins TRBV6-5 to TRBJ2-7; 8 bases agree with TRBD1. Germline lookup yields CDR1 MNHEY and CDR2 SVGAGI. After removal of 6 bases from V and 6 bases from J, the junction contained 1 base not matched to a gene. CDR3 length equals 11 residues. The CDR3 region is CASRTGVEQYF. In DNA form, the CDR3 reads TGTGCCAGCAGGACAGGGGTCGAGCAGTACTTC.

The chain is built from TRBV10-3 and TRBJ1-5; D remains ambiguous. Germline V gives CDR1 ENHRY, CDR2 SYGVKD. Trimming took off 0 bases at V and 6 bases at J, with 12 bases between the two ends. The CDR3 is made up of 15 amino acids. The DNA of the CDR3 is TGTGCCATCAGTGAGTCAGGACTGACTACTCAGCCCCAGCATTTT. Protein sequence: CAISESGLTTQPQHF.